The 5 T cell receptor beta chains below come from one sample, sequenced in a study of Tregs in tolerant kidney transplant recipients. The data were produced by immunoSEQ multiplex PCR, yet TCRdb's version contains in-frame clones alone and is incomplete. Found here are some 240,000 clones, roughly 80% of them singletons; the top ten hold 0.64%. Sequenced sample: CD4+ T cells from blood. The receptors come from a human donor in good health.

V usage is TRBV5-6 and J usage is TRBJ2-2; 8 bases align to TRBD2. This CDR3 comprises 14 residues. Germline V gene data show CDR1 as SGHDT and CDR2 as YYEEEE. V lost 5 bases to trimming and J lost 5 bases; unmatched junction nucleotides: 5. This chain's CDR3 is CASRQRGKTGELFF. CDR3 nucleotides: TGTGCCAGCAGACAGCGGGGGAAAACCGGGGAGCTGTTTTTT. The complete variable domain, with remaining parts taken from reference TRBV5-6 and TRBJ2-2, reads DAGVTQSPTHLIKTRGQQVTLRCSPKSGHDTVSWYQQALGQGPQFIFQYYEEEERQRGNFPDRFSGHQFPNYSSELNVNALLLGDSALYLCASRQRGKTGELFFGEGSRLTVL.

The chain is built from TRBV6-5 and TRBJ1-6; D gene uncertain. The germline gives CDR1 MNHEY, CDR2 SVGAGI. This CDR3 region has 14 residues. The V and J ends lost 10 bases and 8 bases respectively, with 18 bases between them. CDR3 sequence (DNA): TGTGCCATCATGATGGGCAGCCGCTATTCACCCCTCCACTTT. Its protein is CAIMMGSRYSPLHF.

The V gene is TRBV19, the J gene TRBJ2-7; TRBD2 is a possible D gene (5 bases). Trimming cost V 6 bases and J 2 bases, with 14 bases left between them. This CDR3 is built from 14 residues. Germline V gene lookup returns CDR1 LNHDA and CDR2 SQIVND (reference sequence). In DNA form, the CDR3 reads TGTGCCAGTAGGAGTCGAGCGGAGCCCTACGAGCAGTACTTC. It translates to CASRSRAEPYEQYF.

CDR3 in DNA: TGTGCCTCCCGCCCATCGGACACTGAAGCTTTCTTT. The encoded protein is CASRPSDTEAFF. The chain uses TRBV6-6 and TRBJ1-1, with D uncertain. This CDR3 is 12 amino acids long. The germline V gene encodes CDR1 MNHNY and CDR2 SVGAGI (reference sequence). Trimming pared 11 bases from V and 3 bases from J, leaving 13 bases between.

This chain connects TRBV6-6 to TRBJ1-1, with a weak D call TRBD1 (6 bases). CDR3 length equals 14 residues. The germline CDR1 and CDR2 sequences are MNHNY and SVGAGI (reference sequence). Trimming cost V 6 bases and J 8 bases, with 19 bases left between them. The CDR3 region has the DNA TGTGCCAGCAGCCGGGACGGCCCGAGGGGGGAAGCTTTCTTT. It codes for CASSRDGPRGEAFF.